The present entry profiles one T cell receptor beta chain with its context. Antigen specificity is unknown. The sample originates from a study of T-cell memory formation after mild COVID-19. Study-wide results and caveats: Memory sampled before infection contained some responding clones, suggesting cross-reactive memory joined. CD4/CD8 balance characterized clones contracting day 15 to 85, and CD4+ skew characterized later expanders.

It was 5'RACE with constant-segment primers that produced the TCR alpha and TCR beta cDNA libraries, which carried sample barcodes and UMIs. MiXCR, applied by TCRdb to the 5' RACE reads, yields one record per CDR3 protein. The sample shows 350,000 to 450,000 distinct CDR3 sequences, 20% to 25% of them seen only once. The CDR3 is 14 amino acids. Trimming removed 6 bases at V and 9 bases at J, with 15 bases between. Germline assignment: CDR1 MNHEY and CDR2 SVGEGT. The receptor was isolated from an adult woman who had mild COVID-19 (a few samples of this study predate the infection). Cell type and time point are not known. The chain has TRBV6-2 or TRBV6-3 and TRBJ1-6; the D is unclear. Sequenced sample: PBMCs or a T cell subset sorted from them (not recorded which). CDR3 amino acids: CASSSGALLSPLHF. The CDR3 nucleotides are TGTGCCAGCAGCTCAGGAGCCCTCCTTTCACCCCTCCACTTT.